The 31 T cell receptor beta chains below come from one sample, sequenced in a study of shared clonotypes between healthy human individuals. Method: immunoSEQ multiplex PCR; TCRdb's copy keeps in-frame clones and lacks some. The data show approximately 2.4 million clones, approximately 95% seen once. The sample taken for sequencing was naive CD4+ T cells sorted from blood. The subset was: CD45RA+ positively selected. The source of these receptors is a man between 18 and 35 years old in good health.

The chain combines TRBV13 with TRBJ1-2; 10 bases are shared with TRBD1. With 4 bases clipped from V and 3 bases from J, the junction kept 2 bases outside the gene matches. The V gene's germline CDR1 is PRHDT and CDR2 FYEKMQ (reference sequence). This CDR3 is 14 amino acids long. CDR3 sequence: CASSSGTGDYGYTF. In DNA, the CDR3 is TGTGCCAGCAGCTCCGGGACAGGGGACTATGGCTACACCTTC.

This clone was observed once. V gene TRBV28 combines with J gene TRBJ1-5; 12 bases map to TRBD1. CDR1 and CDR2 from the germline V gene are MDHEN and SYDVKM. The V segment lost 6 bases and the J segment 0 bases; nucleotides outside the gene matches: 12. The CDR3 has 19 residues. The CDR3 DNA is TGTGCCAGCAGAAACACTCCGGGACAGGGGGCAGGTAGCAATCAGCCCCAGCATTTT. It codes for CASRNTPGQGAGSNQPQHF.

V usage is TRBV9 and J usage is TRBJ1-4; tentative D call: TRBD1 (5 bases). This CDR3 comprises 14 residues. The germline V gene encodes CDR1 SGDLS and CDR2 YYNGEE. Between the trimmed V and J ends, which lost 0 bases and 5 bases, there was a span of 8 bases. This CDR3 is CASSVGQPNEKLFF. CDR3 nucleotide sequence: TGTGCCAGCAGCGTAGGACAGCCGAATGAAAAACTGTTTTTT.

This clone appeared a single time. The J gene is TRBJ2-5, the V gene TRBV21-1. TRBV21-1 is noted as a pseudogene. This CDR3 is built from 14 residues. DNA for the CDR3: TGTGCCAGCAGCTCCCGGCCCGGTCACAAGACCCAGTACTTC. Protein: CASSSRPGHKTQYF.

This sequence joins TRBV2 and TRBJ2-1; D gene unclear. The V end was cut by 4 bases, the J end by 9 bases, with 7 bases between. This CDR3 region has 11 residues. Looked up from germline, CDR1 is SNHLY and CDR2 is FYNNEI. The CDR3 loop is CASSGAFEQFF. Written as DNA, the CDR3 is TGTGCCAGCAGTGGAGCTTTTGAGCAGTTCTTC.

CDR3 residues: CASSALTYGYTF. CDR3 bases: TGTGCCAGCAGCGCCCTGACCTATGGCTACACCTTC. V gene TRBV9 combines with J gene TRBJ1-2; no clear D gene. Germline V gives CDR1 SGDLS, CDR2 YYNGEE. V gave up 3 bases and J gave up 4 bases, with 7 bases separating them. The CDR3 sequence is 12 residues long.

This chain links TRBV28 with TRBJ2-1, with D perhaps TRBD1 (6 bases). V gave up 6 bases and J gave up 8 bases, with 17 bases separating them. This CDR3 has 14 residues. Germline V CDR1 and CDR2: MDHEN, SYDVKM. In DNA form, the CDR3 reads TGTGCCAGCAGCCCAGGACAGCCCTCCGATGAGCAGTTCTTC. Its protein is CASSPGQPSDEQFF.

The chain couples TRBV6-6 to TRBJ2-3; 7 positions agree with TRBD2. Germline-derived CDR1 and CDR2 are MNHNY and SVGAGI (reference sequence). V lost 5 bases and J lost 8; bases outside the gene matches: 4. This CDR3 contains 12 residues. The CDR3 bases are TGTGCCAGCAGTGCGACTAGCAGTACGCAGTATTTT. Protein product: CASSATSSTQYF.

The rearrangement links TRBV18 to TRBJ1-5; D unclear. In germline, CDR1 is KGHSH, CDR2 LQKENI. V lost 4 bases, J lost 9 bases, and 10 bases lay in between. The CDR3 spans 12 residues. For the CDR3, the DNA is TGTGCCAGCTCACTAGGGTTGCCGCCCCAGCATTTT. Translated: CASSLGLPPQHF.

The chain is built from TRBV11-3 and TRBJ2-7, with D possibly matching TRBD2 (7 bases). The CDR3 covers 15 residues. Trimming took 5 bases from V and 1 from J, leaving 15 bases between them. Germline values: CDR1 SGHNT, CDR2 YENEEA. The CDR3 sequence is CASSAGRGESYEQYF. The CDR3, as DNA: TGTGCCAGCAGCGCAGGGAGGGGGGAGTCCTACGAGCAGTACTTC.

CDR3 in DNA: TGCGCCAGCAGCTTGGCATCCCAGTTTCAATCTGATTTGTACTTC. Its protein is CASSLASQFQSDLYF. The genes are TRBV5-1 and TRBJ2-7; D remains ambiguous. Germline V gives CDR1 SGHRS, CDR2 YFSETQ. CDR3 length equals 15 residues. V was shortened by 0 bases and J by 12 bases, with 22 bases between the two germline ends.

J is TRBJ1-2 and V is TRBV27, with D maybe TRBD1 (6 bases). With 3 bases removed from V and 6 bases from J, the gap between germline ends came to 14 bases. CDR3 length: 14 amino acids. Germline V gene sequence: CDR1 MNHEY, CDR2 SMNVEV (reference sequence). The DNA for the CDR3 is TGTGCCAGCAGTTTCCGGGGGCAAGGTGATGGCTACACCTTC. Its translation: CASSFRGQGDGYTF.

As for this clone: Other DNA sequences from this sample encode an identical CDR3 as well. The genes are TRBV18 and TRBJ2-7, with D perhaps matching TRBD2 (6 bases). The V end lost 0 bases, the J end lost 2 bases, and 8 bases lay between the germline ends. CDR3 length: 14 residues. Germline V gene data show CDR1 as KGHSH and CDR2 as LQKENI. CDR3 nucleotides: TGTGCCAGCTCACCACCTCGGGGGACCTACGAGCAGTACTTC. Amino acid sequence: CASSPPRGTYEQYF.

The chain links TRBV6-5 to TRBJ1-4, with no clear D. The CDR3 extends over 14 amino acids. Trimming stripped 6 bases from V and 7 bases from J, with 15 bases between. The germline gives CDR1 MNHEY, CDR2 SVGAGI. The CDR3 spells CASSLDVISEKLFF. The CDR3 DNA sequence: TGTGCCAGCAGCCTCGACGTAATCAGTGAAAAACTGTTTTTT.

CDR3: CASSSSNSNEQFF. The CDR3 nucleotides read TGTGCCAGCAGCTCTAGTAACAGCAATGAGCAGTTCTTC. The gene calls are TRBV7-3 and TRBJ2-1; D not certain. The germline gives CDR1 SGHTA, CDR2 FQGTGA. Trimming pared 4 bases from V and 6 bases from J, leaving 10 bases between. The CDR3 has 13 residues. The full variable domain, completed using reference TRBV7-3 and TRBJ2-1, is GAGVSQTPSNKVTEKGKYVELRCDPISGHTALYWYRQSLGQGPEFLIYFQGTGAADDSGLPNDRFFAVRPEGSVSTLKIQRTERGDSAVYLCASSSSNSNEQFFGPGTRLTVL.

As to this clone: At the DNA level, this CDR3 is encoded by other sequences in the same sample as well. CDR3 nucleotides: TGTGCCAGCAGCTTACTAGCGGGGGTCTACGAGCAGTACTTC. Translated, it gives CASSLLAGVYEQYF. This rearrangement joins TRBV7-2 to TRBJ2-7, with 10 bases matching TRBD2. This CDR3 contains 14 residues. Germline loops: CDR1 SGHTA, CDR2 FQGNSA. V lost 2 bases and J lost 3; bases outside the gene matches: 1.

The rearrangement uses TRBV6-1 and TRBJ2-1; perhaps TRBD2 as D (7 bases). From germline, CDR1 is MNHNS and CDR2 SASEGT. The ends were cut back, 11 bases at V and 6 bases at J, with 20 bases in the middle. CDR3 size: 14 residues. CDR3 sequence: CAAFEGGRSNEQFF. The CDR3 DNA reads as TGTGCCGCCTTCGAGGGGGGGAGAAGCAATGAGCAGTTCTTC.

The chain uses TRBV18 and TRBJ2-1; D is perhaps TRBD1 or TRBD2 (10 bases each). With 5 bases removed from V and 1 base from J, the gap between germline ends came to 33 bases. The CDR3 runs to 22 residues. CDR1 and CDR2 (germline): KGHSH, LQKENI. Here the CDR3 reads CASSTGTGVYKREGPSYNEQFF. The CDR3 bases are TGTGCCAGCTCAACCGGGACAGGGGTTTATAAGCGGGAGGGCCCGTCCTACAATGAGCAGTTCTTC. The full variable domain, with the rest looked up from reference TRBV18 and TRBJ2-1, is NAGVMQNPRHLVRRRGQEARLRCSPMKGHSHVYWYRQLPEEGLKFMVYLQKENIIDESGMPKERFSAEFPKEGPSILRIQQVVRGDSAAYFCASSTGTGVYKREGPSYNEQFFGPGTRLTVL.

This chain uses TRBV6-1 with TRBJ1-2, with D possibly being TRBD1 (6 bases). The ends were cut back, 1 base at V and 4 bases at J, with 13 bases in the middle. The CDR3 runs to 15 residues. CDR1 is MNHNS, CDR2 SASEGT, per germline. The CDR3 coding sequence is TGTGCCAGCAGTGAAGAATTGGGGGCTGCCTATGGCTACACCTTC. Encoded protein: CASSEELGAAYGYTF.

Comments on this clone: The same CDR3 is also encoded by other DNA sequences in this sample. The genes are TRBV5-6 and TRBJ2-7; D is unclear. CDR3 size: 12 residues. V was clipped by 4 bases and J by 3 bases, with 8 bases between them. The germline CDR1 and CDR2 sequences are SGHDT and YYEEEE. CDR3 nucleotide sequence: TGTGCCAGCAGCAAACACGTCTACGAGCAGTACTTC. Its protein is CASSKHVYEQYF.

This chain connects TRBV10-3 to TRBJ2-3; TRBD2 matches at 8 bases. This CDR3 has 13 residues. The germline V gene has CDR1 ENHRY and CDR2 SYGVKD. The V and J ends lost 11 bases and 1 base, in that order; junction bases with no gene match: 5. The CDR3 nucleotides are TGTGCCTCCGGGGGACTAGGCACAGATACGCAGTATTTT. Translation gives CASGGLGTDTQYF.

The gene calls are TRBV28 and TRBJ1-4; a weak D match, TRBD1 (5 bases). The CDR3 covers 15 residues. Trimming shortened V by 6 bases and J by 1 base, and 12 bases separated the two germline ends. CDR1 MDHEN and CDR2 SYDVKM come from the germline V gene. CDR3 in DNA: TGTGCCAGCAGCGGGGCGGAAATAACTAATGAAAAACTGTTTTTT. Translating gives CASSGAEITNEKLFF.

The chain couples TRBV19 to TRBJ2-5; 10 bases map to TRBD1. This CDR3 comprises 13 residues. Trimming at V came to 7 bases and at J to 5 bases, leaving 4 bases not matched to a gene. The germline CDR1 and CDR2 sequences are LNHDA and SQIVND (reference sequence). The CDR3 nucleotides read TGTGCCAGTAAAAGACAGGGGGCCGAGACCCAGTACTTC. The encoded protein is CASKRQGAETQYF.

This clone has only a few counts. The chain joins TRBV6-1 to TRBJ2-7, with TRBD1 as a possible D gene (5 bases). This CDR3 is 15 amino acids long. Germline V gene lookup returns CDR1 MNHNS and CDR2 SASEGT. The V end was cut by 2 bases, the J end by 2 bases, with 13 bases between. CDR3 in amino acids: CASSESDQGPYEQYF. The CDR3 nucleotides read TGTGCCAGCAGTGAATCCGATCAGGGCCCCTACGAGCAGTACTTC.

The chain combines TRBV19 with TRBJ2-3; possibly TRBD1 for D (5 bases). This CDR3 has 19 residues. V shed 4 bases and J shed 0 bases, with 23 bases lying between them. The germline V gene encodes CDR1 LNHDA and CDR2 SQIVND (reference sequence). DNA of the CDR3: TGTGCCAGTAGTACGATAGAGTTAGGACACCCTCCTAGCACAGATACGCAGTATTTT. This sequence encodes CASSTIELGHPPSTDTQYF.

The V gene is TRBV6-5, the J gene TRBJ1-3, with a weak D call TRBD1 (6 bases). CDR1 is MNHEY, CDR2 SVGAGI, per germline. This CDR3 has 15 residues. V lost 4 bases to trimming and J lost 1 base, with 11 bases between them. DNA of the CDR3: TGTGCCAGCAGTTTGACCGGGACATCTGGAAACACCATATATTTT. Its protein is CASSLTGTSGNTIYF.

This chain joins TRBV9 and TRBJ1-6, with 9 bases that match TRBD1. Per the germline V gene, CDR1 is SGDLS and CDR2 is YYNGEE. Unmatched junction bases numbered 6, after V lost 1 base and J lost 10 bases. This CDR3 contains 15 residues. The CDR3: CASSVSDRGQSPLHF. CDR3 sequence (DNA): TGTGCCAGCAGCGTATCGGACAGGGGCCAATCACCCCTCCACTTT. The full variable domain, completed using reference TRBV9 and TRBJ1-6, is DSGVTQTPKHLITATGQRVTLRCSPRSGDLSVYWYQQSLDQGLQFLIQYYNGEERAKGNILERFSAQQFPDLHSELNLSSLELGDSALYFCASSVSDRGQSPLHFGNGTRLTVT.

This clone is a singleton in its sample. This chain links TRBV4-1 with TRBJ1-5, with D unclear. Germline-derived CDR1 and CDR2 are MGHRA and YSYEKL. This CDR3 is 17 amino acids long. Trimming shortened V by 0 bases and J by 5 bases, and 17 bases separated the two germline ends. CDR3 in amino acids: CASSQETSGSEDQPQHF. CDR3 coding DNA: TGCGCCAGCAGCCAAGAAACTTCGGGCAGTGAGGATCAGCCCCAGCATTTT.

The chain uses TRBV7-2 and TRBJ1-2; possibly TRBD1 for D (5 bases). Trimming took off 1 base at V and 5 bases at J, with 8 bases between the two ends. Germline V gene lookup returns CDR1 SGHTA and CDR2 FQGNSA. The CDR3 has 13 residues. The CDR3 region has the DNA TGTGCCAGCAGCTTAGACAGGTCTTATGGCTACACCTTC. The encoded protein is CASSLDRSYGYTF.

V gene TRBV9 combines with J gene TRBJ2-3; a possible D gene is TRBD2 (6 bases). Trimming removed 2 bases from V and 4 bases from J, with 11 bases in between. Germline V gene sequence: CDR1 SGDLS, CDR2 YYNGEE. The CDR3 contains 14 residues. CDR3 sequence: CASSVRRGADTQYF. The CDR3 coding sequence is TGTGCCAGCAGCGTCCGGCGGGGTGCAGATACGCAGTATTTT.

This chain connects TRBV2 to TRBJ2-1; no definite D call. CDR1 and CDR2 (germline): SNHLY, FYNNEI. The CDR3 is 15 residues long. V lost 8 bases and J lost 4, with 18 bases in between. DNA for the CDR3: TGTGCCAGCGGCCAGTATTCGGTGGGTTACAATGAGCAGTTCTTC. Translated: CASGQYSVGYNEQFF.